What follows are 13 T cell receptor beta chains derived from one specimen sequenced in a study of CD8 T cells in Susac syndrome (dated 2019 in TCRdb). Preparation of the library involved the immunoSEQ multiplex PCR assay. RNA was extracted with the RNeasy kit and about 0.5 to 1 ug was reverse transcribed using random hexamers. TCRdb applied fastp at Q25 and MiXCR to the public reads, then kept only in-frame beta chains. CDR3 protein sequences are deduplicated, and each keeps its most common genes and DNA. Present in this sample are over 350,000 distinct CDR3 sequences, around 83% of which were seen just once. The ten largest clones represent approximately 0.12% of the sample. Sequences were obtained from CD8+ T cells from PBMCs. The receptors come from a human donor with multiple sclerosis.

The V call is TRBV29-1, the J call TRBJ2-2; D is ambiguous. Per germline, CDR1 SQVTM and CDR2 ANQGSEA. Trimming pared 7 bases from V and 0 bases from J, leaving 9 bases between. CDR3 length: 13 residues. The CDR3 DNA follows: TGCAGCGCGGACGGACCGAACACCGGGGAGCTGTTTTTT. Residues: CSADGPNTGELFF.

V gene TRBV27 combines with J gene TRBJ1-1; no clear D. Trimming cost V 2 bases and J 1 base, with 8 bases left between them. CDR3 length equals 14 residues. Per the germline V gene, CDR1 is MNHEY and CDR2 is SMNVEV (reference sequence). Written as DNA, the CDR3 is TGTGCCAGCAGTTTAGGAGGGCAGAACACTGAAGCTTTCTTT. Translated, it gives CASSLGGQNTEAFF.

V gene TRBV4-1 combines with J gene TRBJ2-2; 7 bases agree with TRBD1. This CDR3 has 15 residues. The germline V gene encodes CDR1 MGHRA and CDR2 YSYEKL. V trimming: 4 bases; J trimming: 3 bases; junction bases outside the gene matches: 5. The CDR3 spells CASSLQGQYTGELFF. The CDR3 DNA sequence: TGCGCCAGCAGCCTCCAGGGACAGTACACCGGGGAGCTGTTTTTT.

The gene calls are TRBV29-1 and TRBJ2-1, with 9 positions matching TRBD2. The CDR3 totals 16 residues. In germline, CDR1 is SQVTM, CDR2 ANQGSEA. V shed 0 bases and J 2 bases; nucleotides not matched to a gene: 5. The CDR3 DNA is TGCAGCGTTGAAGATCACGCGGGAGGGCCCTACAATGAGCAGTTCTTC. This translates into CSVEDHAGGPYNEQFF.

The chain carries TRBV14 and TRBJ2-1; TRBD2 might be the D (6 bases). The CDR3 sequence is 13 residues long. Germline V gene sequence: CDR1 SGHDN, CDR2 FVKESK. V was trimmed by 4 bases and J by 7 bases, leaving 11 bases between them. The DNA of the CDR3 is TGTGCCAGCAGCCCATGGAGGGGTAATGAGCAGTTCTTC. It specifies CASSPWRGNEQFF.

This clonotype was detected a few times. The chain carries TRBV24-1 and TRBJ2-2; no reliable D call. The CDR3 is 14 amino acids. Germline loops: CDR1 KGHDR, CDR2 SFDVKD. V shed 4 bases and J shed 3 bases, with 8 bases lying between them. In DNA, the CDR3 is TGTGCCACCAGTGAGGCCAGAGACACCGGGGAGCTGTTTTTT. Its protein product is CATSEARDTGELFF.

V usage is TRBV20-1 and J usage is TRBJ1-2; maybe TRBD1 (6 bases). The CDR3 has 16 amino acids. The germline V gene has CDR1 DFQATT and CDR2 SNEGSKA (reference sequence). V lost 0 bases, J lost 8 bases, and 22 bases lay in between. CDR3 bases: TGCAGTGCTAGAGATACCCGTATTGTACAGGGTATGGGCTACACCTTC. Protein product: CSARDTRIVQGMGYTF.

V is TRBV4-1 and J is TRBJ2-5, with 9 bases identical to TRBD2. V lost 1 base, J lost 3 bases, and 3 bases stayed unmatched. The CDR3 is 15 residues long. Germline V gene sequence: CDR1 MGHRA, CDR2 YSYEKL. The CDR3 DNA is TGCGCCAGCAGCCAAGTTCCTAGCGGGGAAGAGACCCAGTACTTC. Its protein product is CASSQVPSGEETQYF.

V gene TRBV14 combines with J gene TRBJ2-7; TRBD1 matches at 7 bases. V lost 5 bases to trimming and J lost 4 bases; unmatched junction nucleotides: 11. The CDR3 covers 15 residues. CDR1 and CDR2 from the germline V gene are SGHDN and FVKESK. CDR3 nucleotide sequence: TGTGCCAGCAGCACCCTCGACAGGGCTCCTTACGAGCAGTACTTC. Protein product: CASSTLDRAPYEQYF.

The rearrangement uses TRBV27 and TRBJ2-3, with 10 bases that match TRBD2. Germline V gives CDR1 MNHEY, CDR2 SMNVEV (reference sequence). This CDR3 contains 15 residues. The J segment lost 5 bases and the V segment lost 5 bases, leaving 7 bases of the junction unmatched. The CDR3 protein is CASSPLAGAEDTQYF. CDR3 DNA: TGTGCCAGCAGTCCCCTAGCGGGAGCCGAAGATACGCAGTATTTT.

In nucleotides, the CDR3 is TGTGCCAGTAGTATGGACCCAGGGCAAACTGAAGCTTTCTTT. Its translation is CASSMDPGQTEAFF. J is TRBJ1-1 and V is TRBV19; maybe TRBD1 (5 bases). Trimming stripped 3 bases from V and 5 bases from J, with 13 bases between. The CDR3 contains 14 residues. From germline, CDR1 is LNHDA and CDR2 SQIVND (reference sequence).

The chain joins TRBV19 to TRBJ1-5, with D possibly being TRBD1 (5 bases). The CDR3 extends over 15 amino acids. The germline V gene encodes CDR1 LNHDA and CDR2 SQIVND (reference sequence). Trimming took 3 bases from V and 6 from J, leaving 15 bases between them. The DNA of the CDR3 is TGTGCCAGTAGTATCCAGGGTGAGGGCAGTCAGCCCCAGCATTTT. It is translated as CASSIQGEGSQPQHF. Full variable domain (missing parts from reference TRBV19 and TRBJ1-5): DGGITQSPKYLFRKEGQNVTLSCEQNLNHDAMYWYRQDPGQGLRLIYYSQIVNDFQKGDIAEGYSVSREKKESFPLTVTSAQKNPTAFYLCASSIQGEGSQPQHFGDGTRLSIL.

The chain is built from TRBV6-6 and TRBJ2-7, with 12 bases fitting TRBD1. The CDR3 covers 15 residues. Per the germline V gene, CDR1 is MNHNY and CDR2 is SVGAGI (reference sequence). V trimming: 4 bases; J trimming: 4 bases; junction bases outside the gene matches: 5. The CDR3 region has the DNA TGTGCCAGCAGTTTACCGGGACAGGGGGCTTACGAGCAGTACTTC. Amino acid sequence: CASSLPGQGAYEQYF.